This T cell receptor (beta chain) was recorded in a study of T cell responses to AZD1222 COVID-19 vaccine. The overall study: Second-dose intervals near 4 or 12 weeks were combined.

TCRdb keeps only in-frame clones here, not all; method: immunoSEQ multiplex PCR. The table shows around 79,000 clones, with roughly 85% occurring only once. Germline V CDR1 and CDR2: SGHDN, FVKESK. This CDR3 has 15 amino acids. The junction had 4 bases not matched to a gene; V was cut back by 1 base and J by 3 bases. Overall study findings and caveats: It should be noted that donors were predominantly white British and more often female, and clonal diversity was possibly underestimated. Spike-specific TCR breadth and depth rose after two AZD1222 doses. Baseline serostatus was positive in only six AZD1222 recipients.

This clone appeared a few times. Its antigen is currently unknown. The chain has TRBV14 and TRBJ2-7, with TRBD2 identical over 9 bases. This receptor was obtained from an adult in good health. The sequences come from peripheral blood, collected on day 0 of AZD1222 vaccination. CDR3 DNA sequence: TGTGCCAGCAGCCAAGGGCTAGCGGGACTCTACGAGCAGTACTTC. It is translated as CASSQGLAGLYEQYF.